The 27 T cell receptor beta chains presented below share a single source sample, sequenced in a study of shared clonotypes between healthy human individuals. Only CD45RO-negative cells positively selected for CCR7 counted as naive CD8 cells, so terminally differentiated effector memory CD45RA+ cells were excluded. Here immunoSEQ multiplex PCR was the method, and the copy in TCRdb shows in-frame clones only, minus some. The profile shows some 2 million clones, roughly 94% of them singletons. Sequencing was carried out using naive CD8+ T cells sorted from blood. Every receptor here comes from a man aged 18 to 29 in good health.

The chain uses TRBV2 and TRBJ2-2; 11 nucleotides line up with TRBD2. CDR3 length: 16 amino acids. Germline CDR1 and CDR2: SNHLY and FYNNEI. Trimming cost V 6 bases and J 7 bases; bases outside gene matches: 10. CDR3 protein: CASRATSGGGFGELFF. DNA of the CDR3: TGTGCCAGCAGAGCTACTAGCGGGGGAGGGTTCGGGGAGCTGTTTTTT.

The rearrangement uses TRBV29-1 and TRBJ1-2; D is perhaps TRBD1 (6 bases). CDR3 size: 15 residues. V gave up 3 bases and J gave up 0 bases, with 14 bases separating them. Looked up from germline, CDR1 is SQVTM and CDR2 is ANQGSEA. The CDR3 DNA sequence: TGCAGCGTTGAGGCCTGGGGGGCCGCTAACTATGGCTACACCTTC. Translating gives CSVEAWGAANYGYTF.

The chain links TRBV7-9 to TRBJ2-2; no definite D call. This CDR3 comprises 13 residues. Trimming cost V 3 bases and J 0 bases, with 2 bases left between them. CDR1 is SEHNR and CDR2 is FQNEAQ in the germline V gene (reference sequence). The CDR3 bases are TGTGCCAGCAGCTTCCCGAACACCGGGGAGCTGTTTTTT. It translates to CASSFPNTGELFF. Variable domain in full (rest from reference TRBV7-9 and TRBJ2-2): DTGVSQNPRHKITKRGQNVTFRCDPISEHNRLYWYRQTLGQGPEFLTYFQNEAQLEKSRLLSDRFSAERPKGSFSTLEIQRTEQGDSAMYLCASSFPNTGELFFGEGSRLTVL.

The genes are TRBV11-2 and TRBJ2-1; D not resolved. CDR3 length: 15 residues. From germline, CDR1 is SGHAT and CDR2 FQNNGV. V lost 0 bases, J lost 4 bases, and 10 bases lay in between. The CDR3 protein is CASSLDLAEYNEQFF. The CDR3 nucleotides are TGTGCCAGCAGCTTAGATCTTGCGGAGTACAATGAGCAGTTCTTC.

The chain employs TRBV4-1 and TRBJ1-1; D is unresolved. Between the trimmed V and J ends, which lost 4 bases and 3 bases, there was a span of 9 bases. Germline CDR1 is MGHRA and CDR2 is YSYEKL. The CDR3 covers 13 residues. Written as DNA, the CDR3 is TGCGCCAGCAGCCCGCTACAGCACACTGAAGCTTTCTTT. This codes for CASSPLQHTEAFF.

The rearrangement links TRBV4-1 to TRBJ2-1, with 10 bases lining up with TRBD2. V lost 1 base to trimming and J lost 9 bases; unmatched junction nucleotides: 6. There are 15 residues in the CDR3. Germline V lookup: CDR1 MGHRA, CDR2 YSYEKL. As DNA, the CDR3 is TGCGCCAGCAGCCAAGCTACTAGCGGGGTCACTGAGCAGTTCTTC. This codes for CASSQATSGVTEQFF.

In regard to this clone: The identical CDR3 is also encoded by other nucleotide sequences in the sample. This chain uses TRBV5-4 with TRBJ2-7; TRBD2 is a possible D gene (6 bases). The germline V gene encodes CDR1 SGHNT and CDR2 YYREEE (reference sequence). CDR3 length: 15 residues. V gave up 3 bases and J gave up 3 bases, with 16 bases separating them. The CDR3 reads CASSSSGTGDYEQYF. The CDR3 DNA sequence: TGTGCCAGCAGCTCATCGGGGACGGGAGACTACGAGCAGTACTTC.

V gene TRBV10-2 combines with J gene TRBJ1-6, with D unresolved. CDR1 is WSHSY and CDR2 is SAAADI in the germline V gene. The germline V and J ends were trimmed by 5 bases and 8 bases, with 10 bases remaining between them. There are 13 residues in the CDR3. CDR3: CASSRGGDSPLHF. CDR3 DNA sequence: TGCGCCAGCAGTCGGGGAGGTGATTCACCCCTCCACTTT.

The V and J genes are TRBV5-1 and TRBJ1-2; 7 bases match TRBD1. Per germline, CDR1 SGHRS and CDR2 YFSETQ. J gave up 4 bases and V 3 bases, and 3 bases lay outside the gene matches. This CDR3 region has 13 residues. The CDR3 sequence: CASSYDRVYGYTF. The CDR3 DNA reads TGCGCCAGCAGCTATGACAGGGTCTATGGCTACACCTTC.

The rearrangement links TRBV9 to TRBJ2-3, with 12 bases matching TRBD2. Germline loops: CDR1 SGDLS, CDR2 YYNGEE. The CDR3 contains 17 residues. J was trimmed by 3 bases and V by 4 bases; bases with no gene match: 9. CDR3 sequence reads: CASSPRGLAGLTDTQYF. CDR3 coding DNA: TGTGCCAGCAGCCCGCGCGGACTAGCGGGACTAACAGATACGCAGTATTTT.

V gene TRBV7-2 combines with J gene TRBJ2-2; D not certain. V was cut by 7 bases and J by 7 bases, with 10 bases left in between. In germline, CDR1 is SGHTA, CDR2 FQGNSA. The CDR3 has 12 amino acids. Written as DNA, the CDR3 is TGTGCCAGCACCCTAGGTGGCGGGGAGCTGTTTTTT. This encodes CASTLGGGELFF.

This chain uses TRBV13 with TRBJ1-3; D is ambiguous. This CDR3 is 16 amino acids long. The V end was cut by 6 bases, the J end by 0 bases, with 15 bases between. Germline V CDR1 and CDR2: PRHDT, FYEKMQ (reference sequence). The CDR3 loop is CASSPSGQLSGNTIYF. For the CDR3, the DNA is TGTGCCAGCAGTCCATCCGGTCAGCTCTCTGGAAACACCATATATTTT.

This chain links TRBV5-6 with TRBJ2-7; TRBD2 is a possible D gene (6 bases). CDR3 length equals 14 residues. Germline V gene sequence: CDR1 SGHDT, CDR2 YYEEEE. V dropped 1 base and J dropped 3 bases, with 11 bases sitting between them. The CDR3 nucleotides read TGTGCCAGCAGCTTGCCGGGAGTCCACTACGAGCAGTACTTC. Translated, it gives CASSLPGVHYEQYF. The complete variable domain, with remaining parts taken from reference TRBV5-6 and TRBJ2-7, reads DAGVTQSPTHLIKTRGQQVTLRCSPKSGHDTVSWYQQALGQGPQFIFQYYEEEERQRGNFPDRFSGHQFPNYSSELNVNALLLGDSALYLCASSLPGVHYEQYFGPGTRLTVT.

The rearrangement uses TRBV5-6 and TRBJ2-7; D unclear. This CDR3 spans 14 amino acids. Germline values: CDR1 SGHDT, CDR2 YYEEEE. The ends were cut back, 2 bases at V and 0 bases at J, with 9 bases in the middle. The CDR3 nucleotides read TGTGCCAGCAGCTTCGTAATGAGCTCCTACGAGCAGTACTTC. Translated, it gives CASSFVMSSYEQYF.

The rearrangement uses TRBV28 and TRBJ2-5; D is ambiguous. The DNA end is more similar to TRBJ2-7, so the J call may be wrong. This CDR3 is 14 amino acids long. The germline V gene encodes CDR1 MDHEN and CDR2 SYDVKM. The DNA for the CDR3 is TGTGCCAGCAGTTTCCCCCATGGGCTAGGCGAGCAGTACTTC. Translating gives CASSFPHGLGEQYF.

The V call is TRBV9, the J call TRBJ1-2; possible D gene TRBD1, 5 bases. There are 14 residues in the CDR3. The ends were cut back, 0 bases at V and 8 bases at J, with 14 bases in the middle. CDR1 and CDR2 from the germline V gene are SGDLS and YYNGEE. DNA of the CDR3: TGTGCCAGCAGCGTAGTGGATTTGGGGGACGGCTACACCTTC. Its translation: CASSVVDLGDGYTF.

The table lists this clone with a few counts. CDR3 sequence (DNA): TGTGCCAGCAGTCTAGGGACTAGCGGGGCGGAATACGAGCAGTACTTC. This translates into CASSLGTSGAEYEQYF. The V gene is TRBV27, the J gene TRBJ2-7; 13 bases agree with TRBD2. This CDR3 region has 16 residues. Germline trimming cut 5 bases from V and 4 bases from J; bases unmatched to any gene: 8. CDR1 MNHEY and CDR2 SMNVEV come from the germline V gene (reference sequence).

This clone is a singleton in its sample. The rearrangement joins TRBV7-9 to TRBJ1-4; no firm D call. CDR1 is SEHNR, CDR2 FQNEAQ, per germline (reference sequence). The CDR3 is 15 amino acids. The germline V and J ends were trimmed by 1 base and 1 base, with 7 bases remaining between them. CDR3 nucleotides: TGTGCCAGCAGCTTAGAGGCAGGAACTAATGAAAAACTGTTTTTT. It specifies CASSLEAGTNEKLFF.

The rearrangement uses TRBV28 and TRBJ2-3, with D possibly TRBD1 on 6 matching bases. Between the trimmed V and J ends, which lost 2 bases and 2 bases, there was a span of 8 bases. This CDR3 has 14 residues. Germline values: CDR1 MDHEN, CDR2 SYDVKM. The CDR3, as DNA: TGTGCCAGCAGTTTAGGACAGCCCACAGATACGCAGTATTTT. Its translation: CASSLGQPTDTQYF.

V and J are TRBV4-3 and TRBJ2-2, with D maybe TRBD1 (5 bases). Germline assignment: CDR1 LGHNA and CDR2 YSLEER. This CDR3 has 15 amino acids. V was pared by 0 bases and J by 7 bases, with 12 bases between. This CDR3 is CASSQDFSGFGELFF. As DNA, the CDR3 is TGCGCCAGCAGCCAAGATTTTTCAGGGTTCGGGGAGCTGTTTTTT.

The chain is built from TRBV28 and TRBJ1-2; 7 nucleotides agree with TRBD1. The CDR3 spans 18 residues. After removal of 2 bases from V and 3 bases from J, the junction contained 15 bases not matched to a gene. From germline, CDR1 is MDHEN and CDR2 SYDVKM. The CDR3 sequence is CASSLAGDSFPPYYGYTF. The CDR3 bases are TGTGCCAGCAGTTTAGCCGGGGACAGTTTCCCTCCTTACTATGGCTACACCTTC.

In the case of this clone: An end of the junction differs from the germline gene, which may be a read error. The rearrangement links TRBV6-5 to TRBJ2-2; unclear D gene. Per the germline V gene, CDR1 is MNHEY and CDR2 is SVGAGI. The CDR3 totals 13 residues. CDR3 coding DNA: TGTGCCAGCAGTTACGATAACATCGGGGAGCTGTTTTTT. Residues: CASSYDNIGELFF.

A note on this clone: The sample has other DNA sequences that encode this CDR3 too. V and J are TRBV9 and TRBJ2-3; either TRBD1 or TRBD2 may supply D (5 bases each). The length of the CDR3 is 13 residues. The germline V and J ends were trimmed by 2 bases and 2 bases, with 6 bases remaining between them. Germline V CDR1 and CDR2: SGDLS, YYNGEE. The CDR3 DNA sequence: TGTGCCAGCAGCGTGGGGGTCACAGATACGCAGTATTTT. Amino acids: CASSVGVTDTQYF. Complete variable domain (other parts from reference TRBV9 and TRBJ2-3): DSGVTQTPKHLITATGQRVTLRCSPRSGDLSVYWYQQSLDQGLQFLIQYYNGEERAKGNILERFSAQQFPDLHSELNLSSLELGDSALYFCASSVGVTDTQYFGPGTRLTVL.

Turning to this clone: The same CDR3 also results from other DNA sequences found in this sample. This chain joins TRBV19 and TRBJ2-7, with D unresolved. Germline-derived CDR1 and CDR2 are LNHDA and SQIVND (reference sequence). V was clipped by 5 bases and J by 0 bases, with 11 bases between them. This CDR3 is 14 amino acids long. The chain's CDR3 is CASSPSGASYEQYF. The CDR3 nucleotides read TGTGCCAGTAGTCCTAGTGGAGCCTCCTACGAGCAGTACTTC.

The genes are TRBV27 and TRBJ1-2, with a possible D match to TRBD1 (6 bases). Germline CDR1 reads MNHEY; CDR2 reads SMNVEV (reference sequence). With 2 bases removed from V and 4 bases from J, the gap between germline ends came to 11 bases. This CDR3 spans 14 amino acids. CDR3 nucleotides: TGTGCCAGCAGTTTACAGGGGCGAAGCTATGGCTACACCTTC. Translating it yields CASSLQGRSYGYTF.

This chain joins TRBV7-9 and TRBJ2-2; 8 bases agree with TRBD1. The CDR3 contains 15 residues. The trim removed 5 bases at V and 5 bases at J, leaving 7 bases unmatched. Per germline, CDR1 SEHNR and CDR2 FQNEAQ (reference sequence). For the CDR3, the DNA is TGTGCCAGCAGCCCAGGGGGCGGGCAGACCGGGGAGCTGTTTTTT. Protein sequence: CASSPGGGQTGELFF.

This chain uses TRBV4-1 with TRBJ2-7, with D perhaps TRBD1 (8 bases). With 2 bases removed from V and 7 bases from J, the gap between germline ends came to 15 bases. The CDR3 sequence is 14 residues long. Germline V gene sequence: CDR1 MGHRA, CDR2 YSYEKL. Here the CDR3 reads CASSQLQGGMEQYF. The CDR3 DNA reads as TGCGCCAGCAGCCAACTACAGGGGGGGATGGAGCAGTACTTC.